This TCR beta chain was recovered during a study of shared clonotypes between healthy human individuals (dated by TCRdb to about 2020). About the study as a whole: A couple of women and a few men aged 18 to 49 years were included in the cohort. Different laboratories and diverse techniques were used to prepare libraries and sequence TCR repertoires, to increase sequencing depth and limit assay-specific biases. For each donor, CD4 naive and CD4 memory were each run on three plates, CD8 naive on two plates, and CD8 memory on one plate. Leukapheresis yielded between about 0.85 and 9 billion PBMCs per donor. The study deeply sequenced blood TCR repertoires of roughly five healthy adults to estimate repertoire size and the extent of clonotype sharing between individuals. Study-wide conclusions, independent of this receptor: Sampling was restricted to blood, and TCR repertoires in tissue are likely to differ from TCR repertoires in blood. Based on pairwise subsampling, the degree of clonotype sharing among donors was expected to be affected by sequencing depth. Naive subsets generally had larger estimated clonotype richness than memory subsets did. Even with the large sequencing depth, rarefaction of the sorted-subset datasets indicated that sequencing was incomplete. When several donors were compared, the shared fraction of clonotypes was about 5.5% for naive CD4, roughly 3.3% for naive CD8, 2% to 2.5% for memory CD4, and 0.35% to 0.4% for memory CD8. Because the study included only a small number of donors, the genetic and exposure-history diversity represented was limited. Clonotypes shared by all four sorted-subset donors showed higher generation probabilities than non-shared clonotypes.

TCR CDR3 regions were amplified from genomic DNA by multiplex PCR using the deep immunoSEQ assay. Genomic DNA extracted from each cell subset was distributed evenly over all wells of several immunoSEQ 96-well plates, and each plate served as one replicate. For sorted subsets, about 200 ng genomic DNA, equal to 30,000 to 35,000 T cell genomes, was loaded into each replicate PCR. The purified libraries were quantified using a Qubit 3.0 fluorometer, sized with a Bioanalyzer 2100, and then quantified again using the KAPA Library Quantification kit. Each immunoSEQ 96-well plate was sequenced on its own single-read 150-cycle Illumina NextSeq 550 flow cell. The authors' pipeline ran thus. The immunoSEQ output contained only junctional sequences without quality scores, so filtering could not match that applied to full-length reads. Sequences were annotated with PyIR, a Python wrapper for IgBLAST v1.9, using IMGT germline references to assign V/J genes and CDR3. Reads with weak V/J assignments (E-value above 1e-6), missing CDR3, stop codons, out-of-frame junctions, or ambiguous translated residues were removed. V3J clonotypes were defined as sequences sharing an identical inferred V gene, J gene, and CDR3 amino acid sequence. To compute the percentage overlap between repertoires, the number of shared unique clonotypes was divided by the size of the smaller repertoire. Repertoire richness was assessed with RTK rarefaction, the Chao1 estimator, and Recon v2.1 estimates of unobserved clonotypes. Generation probabilities were computed with OLGA for all TCRbeta clonotypes obtained by the gDNA method from several donors. The source is immuneACCESS, and TCRdb retained only in-frame sequences with V and J called. Part of the clones is not carried over; for the studies checked, unresolved V genes explain less than half of this, and the remainder is unexplained. The DNA gave D and trimming, while V, J and clone size come from that table. Present in this sample are about 590,000 clones, around 95% of which were seen just once. 0.095% to 0.12% of the sample rests with the top ten.

The germline V gene sets CDR1 to KGHSH and CDR2 to LQKENI. The CDR3 numbers 17 residues from cysteine through phenylalanine. The DNA shown is the 51-base CDR3, in frame from base 1. Trimming takes 0 bases off V and 2 bases off J; junction bases not matched to a gene: 5. For the CD8 naive samples, CD45RO-negative cells were positively selected for CCR7, yielding a CD45RA+CCR7+ population from which TemRA cells were excluded. Donors were healthy HIV-negative adults with no recently reported acute infections or vaccinations. Every donor was a Caucasian adult residing in Nashville, Tennessee, USA. Blood was collected by leukapheresis, and PBMCs were isolated by Ficoll-Histopaque density gradient centrifugation and then cryopreserved in liquid nitrogen vapor phase. Analytical flow cytometry was used to check the purity and quantity of every magnetically sorted T cell population. Genomic DNA was isolated from each sorted fraction and quantified by UV absorbance on a Nanodrop 2000c.

Note on this clone: This receptor's antigen is unknown. No base quality information exists; no much larger clone differs at one position.

The V and J genes are TRBV18 and TRBJ2-3, with 10 middle bases fitting TRBD2. The clonotype originates from a woman aged 25 to 39 in good health. What was sequenced was naive CD8+ T cells sorted from blood. The cell subset or site label for this specimen denotes: CD45RA+CCR7+. The encoded CDR3 is CASSPPPSGRDTDTQYF. Read as DNA, the sequence is TGTGCCAGCTCACCACCCCCGAGCGGGAGGGACACAGATACGCAGTATTTT.